The rows below give T cell receptor beta chains drawn from one sample of a study of blood T cells in healthy people across ages. TCRdb independently ran MiXCR on the 5' RACE reads; one entry per CDR3 protein. The sample lists 1.5 million to 2 million distinct CDR3 sequences; around 40% were seen once. The source material was blood. These receptors all come from a human donor in good health. CDR3s leave out the opening cysteine and the closing phenylalanine or tryptophan.

CDR3 protein,V gene,J gene
ASRENGHYGYT,TRBV27,TRBJ1-2
SSARGGGSGDTQY,TRBV29-1,TRBJ2-3
SAQISKIKETQY,TRBV20-1,TRBJ2-5
SVARTHGYT,TRBV29-1,TRBJ1-2
ATSVREPKQETQY,TRBV24-1,TRBJ2-5
SGGQGLNGQF,TRBV29-1,TRBJ2-1
ASSYQSTGAIRETQY,TRBV11-2,TRBJ2-5
ASSPRGQYEQY,TRBV7-9,TRBJ2-7
ASSPRLGADGFYGGYT,TRBV4-3,TRBJ1-2
ASSEYLRGLVKDIQY,TRBV6-1,TRBJ2-4
ASSLASGGDTDTQY,TRBV28,TRBJ2-3
SALDGWNTEAF,TRBV20-1,TRBJ1-1
ASSQLLGNQPQH,TRBV4-3,TRBJ1-5
ASSPLMGSADTQY,TRBV4-2,TRBJ2-3
ASSLASFQRYGYT,TRBV7-2,TRBJ1-2
AWSPNTGHSSYEQY,TRBV30,TRBJ2-7
ASSPGGARTDTQY,TRBV12-3/TRBV12-4,TRBJ2-3
ASRDTGIYGYT,TRBV6-5,TRBJ1-2
ASNLGGSGYT,TRBV12-3/TRBV12-4,TRBJ1-2
AWSSSYEQY,TRBV30,TRBJ2-7
ASSLGLQGQAF,TRBV7-2,TRBJ1-1
ASSFRGGGYNEQF,TRBV27,TRBJ2-1
STPPEGPNTEAF,TRBV20-1,TRBJ1-1
SARDMTQGRSDPILGPNNEQF,TRBV20-1,TRBJ2-1
ASSNVGDNQPQH,TRBV9,TRBJ1-5
ASSQGPAKNIQY,TRBV4-3,TRBJ2-4
SAIRGGPSEQY,TRBV20-1,TRBJ2-5
ATSRDSESGAYYGYT,TRBV15,TRBJ1-2
ASSKGRVAYEQY,TRBV7-9,TRBJ2-7
ASSLRQRGFQETQY,TRBV7-3,TRBJ2-5
ASGSRGFLSLEAF,TRBV12-5,TRBJ1-1
ASSLRSDRGECT,TRBV12-3/TRBV12-4,TRBJ1-2
ASSVLRGGLKEQF,TRBV2,TRBJ2-1
SARVRGGYNSPLH,TRBV20-1,TRBJ1-6
ASSQAPPRSYNEQF,TRBV4-3,TRBJ2-1
ASRLFLLHPGLGAPDTQY,TRBV7-2,TRBJ2-3
ASSSGPGGVDEQF,TRBV12-3/TRBV12-4,TRBJ2-1
ASSLVPGASEGEQY,TRBV5-1,TRBJ2-7
ASNSGDSAYGYT,TRBV5-5,TRBJ1-2
SVVLGTGAYEQY,TRBV29-1,TRBJ2-7
ASSDLGTSAGTQY,TRBV2,TRBJ2-5
ASSSGGREPQH,TRBV5-6,TRBJ1-5
ASSPYPGTGGFEKRF,TRBV9,TRBJ1-4
ASSWGLAGLGETQY,TRBV6-6,TRBJ2-5
ASSPGLYEQF,TRBV12-3/TRBV12-4,TRBJ2-1
ASSQGLNYNEQF,TRBV4-2,TRBJ2-1
ASSQVWGQGEGT,TRBV14,TRBJ1-2
ASSIGRVNDEQF,TRBV19,TRBJ2-1
SVHPGTATQY,TRBV29-1,TRBJ2-5
GSSPELVLYGYT,TRBV7-9,TRBJ1-2
ASSLDSGGGYGYT,TRBV7-2,TRBJ1-2
ASSPIGIAGLSEQF,TRBV7-2,TRBJ2-1
ASSQESVDLIFGYT,TRBV4-3,TRBJ1-2
ASSLPPGVPPAEQY,TRBV28,TRBJ2-7
ASSFFSASPDEQF,TRBV7-2,TRBJ2-1